Presented here are 8 T cell receptor beta chains from one specimen sequenced in a study of blood T cell repertoires in COVID-19. TCRdb's table, derived via immunoSEQ multiplex PCR, lists solely in-frame clones and lacks some. This table has 150,000 to 190,000 clones, around 89% appearing once. The sequenced sample was peripheral blood. The receptors stem from a woman aged 40 to 50 with acute or convalescent COVID-19.

This rearrangement joins TRBV5-1 to TRBJ2-1; 8 positions agree with TRBD1. With 2 bases clipped from V and 9 bases from J, the junction kept 28 bases outside the gene matches. Germline loops: CDR1 SGHRS, CDR2 YFSETQ. The CDR3 covers 21 residues. The CDR3 bases are TGCGCCAGCAGCTTAGGCAGGGGGCGAATTCGGGACCGCGGGGTTGTAAGTGAGCAGTTCTTC. As protein: CASSLGRGRIRDRGVVSEQFF. Full variable domain (outside the CDR3, taken from reference TRBV5-1 and TRBJ2-1): KAGVTQTPRYLIKTRGQQVTLSCSPISGHRSVSWYQQTPGQGLQFLFEYFSETQRNKGNFPGRFSGRQFSNSRSEMNVSTLELGDSALYLCASSLGRGRIRDRGVVSEQFFGPGTRLTVL.

The gene calls are TRBV3-1 (or the pseudogene TRBV3-2) and TRBJ2-1; D gene unclear. Trimming took off 8 bases at V and 3 bases at J, with 8 bases between the two ends. This CDR3 has 12 amino acids. Per the germline V gene, CDR1 is LGHDT and CDR2 is YNNKEL (reference sequence). In DNA, the CDR3 is TGTGCCAGCGAAAACTTCTACAATGAGCAGTTCTTC. Its translation is CASENFYNEQFF.

This chain connects TRBV7-6 to TRBJ2-7; D uncertain. The germline V gene has CDR1 SGHVS and CDR2 FNYEAQ. V lost 1 base and J 3 bases, leaving 7 bases between the germline ends. The CDR3 extends over 13 amino acids. CDR3 region: CASSLGSHYEQYF. The DNA of the CDR3 is TGTGCCAGCAGCTTAGGCAGTCACTACGAGCAGTACTTC.

V usage is TRBV7-6 and J usage is TRBJ1-1; the D gene is possibly TRBD1 (6 bases). Per germline, CDR1 SGHVS and CDR2 FNYEAQ. Trimming took off 2 bases at V and 0 bases at J, with 13 bases between the two ends. The CDR3 is 16 amino acids. The CDR3 DNA reads as TGTGCCAGCAGCTTAAGTCCGGCAGGGGTGAACACTGAAGCTTTCTTT. It specifies CASSLSPAGVNTEAFF.

The CDR3 loop is CASSELGSGRAEGETQYF. The CDR3 coding sequence is TGTGCCAGCAGTGAACTGGGTAGCGGGAGGGCCGAGGGAGAGACCCAGTACTTC. The gene calls are TRBV25-1 and TRBJ2-5, with 11 bases lining up with TRBD2. CDR3 length: 18 amino acids. With 2 bases clipped from V and 4 bases from J, the junction kept 12 bases outside the gene matches. CDR1 and CDR2 from the germline V gene are MGHDK and SYGVNS.

The chain links TRBV27 to TRBJ1-5; the match to TRBD1 covers 7 bases. The CDR3 length is 15 residues. The J segment lost 4 bases and the V segment lost 3 bases, leaving 6 bases of the junction unmatched. Germline V lookup: CDR1 MNHEY, CDR2 SMNVEV (reference sequence). CDR3 in amino acids: CASSFEGARNQPQHF. The CDR3 coding sequence is TGTGCCAGCAGTTTTGAGGGGGCGCGTAATCAGCCCCAGCATTTT.

The rearrangement links TRBV7-3 to TRBJ2-1; D might be TRBD2 (5 bases). The V gene lost 5 bases and the J gene lost 5 bases, with 16 bases spanning the gap. This CDR3 spans 15 amino acids. CDR1 SGHTA and CDR2 FQGTGA come from the germline V gene. CDR3 nucleotide sequence: TGTGCCAGCAGCCCCTTCGCGGGCAGTAACAATGAGCAGTTCTTC. Its protein is CASSPFAGSNNEQFF. Together with reference TRBV7-3 and TRBJ2-1, the CDR3 gives the full variable domain: GAGVSQTPSNKVTEKGKYVELRCDPISGHTALYWYRQSLGQGPEFLIYFQGTGAADDSGLPNDRFFAVRPEGSVSTLKIQRTERGDSAVYLCASSPFAGSNNEQFFGPGTRLTVL.

The chain has TRBV7-8 and TRBJ2-3; perhaps TRBD1 as D (6 bases). The V and J ends lost 1 base and 3 bases respectively, with 11 bases between them. The CDR3 covers 15 residues. Per germline, CDR1 SGHVS and CDR2 FQNEAQ. DNA for the CDR3: TGTGCCAGCAGCTTAGATACAGGGAAGACAGATACGCAGTATTTT. This codes for CASSLDTGKTDTQYF.